Shown below are 30 T cell receptor delta chains from a single sample sequenced in a study of γδ T cells in repeated Plasmodium falciparum infection. Vgamma9/Vdelta2+ and Vdelta2-negative gammadelta T cells were flow-sorted from PBMC for bulk sequencing. TCRdb used CATT to re-call clones from the multiplex PCR reads. The table has tens of thousands of delta-chain clones, 1.6% seen once. The sequenced sample was gamma-delta T cells from blood. Receptor source: a pool of human donors (malaria-infected and uninfected, not separated).

Regarding this clone: A read error likely explains why the TCRdb protein, taken from a much larger clone, differs from this DNA's translation at residue 17; the protein shown is translated from the DNA. V gene TRDV1 was called; the J gene was not; the D call TRDD3 from the table was never checked on the DNA. CDR3 size: 19 residues. Germline-derived CDR1 and CDR2 are TSWWSYY and QGS. In DNA form, the CDR3 reads TGTGCTCTTGGGTACAATCTACGGCGGGGGATACGTGTTTCCGATAAACCCATCTTT. Translated, it gives CALGYNLRRGIRVSDKPIF.

Regarding this clone: A far larger clone is off by one base, so a read error is likely. J is TRDJ1 and V is TRDV1; 8 bases line up with TRDD2. Since TCRdb gives no J gene, matching the DNA to germline was used here to assign it. CDR1 is TSWWSYY and CDR2 is QGS in the germline V gene. CDR3 length equals 15 residues. CDR3 in DNA: TGTGCTCTTTGGGAGCTTCCTACTGAGACCGATAAACTCATCTTT. Protein: CALWELPTETDKLIF.

This clone came up a few times. This DNA's translation and the protein TCRdb lists, from a much larger clone, do not match at residue 16, likely due to a read error; the protein shown is translated from the DNA. No J gene was named, though the V gene is TRDV1; the table's D call of TRDD3 was not tested on the DNA. Germline CDR1 TSWWSYY, CDR2 QGS. The CDR3 extends over 17 amino acids. The CDR3 DNA reads TGTGCTCTTGGGGAACTAAACGTCTGGGGGTTCTACGATAAACTCACCTTT. This encodes CALGELNVWGFYDKLTF.

This clone was seen more than once but under ten times. The protein TCRdb lists belongs to a much larger clone and differs from this DNA's translation at residue 8, which points to a read error; the protein shown is made from the DNA. CDR3 nucleotides: TGTGCTCTTGGGGAACCCACCCCCGGGAGGGGATACTACACCGATAAACTCATCTTT. Its protein is CALGEPTPGRGYYTDKLIF. This chain uses TRDV1 with TRDJ1; 8 bases fit TRDD3. TCRdb gives no J gene; it was assigned here by matching the DNA to germline. Losses at the gene ends were 1 base for V and 0 bases for J; bases not matched to a gene: 13. This CDR3 has 19 amino acids. Germline V CDR1 and CDR2: TSWWSYY, QGS.

This clone was found many times. Written as DNA, the CDR3 is TGTGCTCTTGAGGGCCCCCACAGGGGGATACGGAGCGATAAACTCATCTTT. It yields the protein CALEGPHRGIRSDKLIF. This chain links TRDV1 with TRDJ1, with 10 positions matching TRDD3. Per germline, CDR1 TSWWSYY and CDR2 QGS. Trimming took 7 bases from V and 4 from J; bases not matched to a gene: 15. This CDR3 has 17 residues.

In its sample, this clone was seen many times. The chain joins TRDV2 to TRDJ1, with TRDD3 identical over 12 bases. The CDR3 is 18 amino acids. J lost 4 bases, V lost 0 bases, and 11 bases had no gene match. Germline CDR1 and CDR2: GEAIGNYY and EKD. The DNA of the CDR3 is TGTGCCTGTGACACCCTCACTGGGGGATACCCCTTAAACGATAAACTCATCTTT. It is translated as CACDTLTGGYPLNDKLIF.

This clone occurred many times. This rearrangement joins TRDV1 to TRDJ1; maybe TRDD3 (5 bases). The V gene lost 0 bases and the J gene lost 3 bases, with 23 bases spanning the gap. Germline loops: CDR1 TSWWSYY, CDR2 QGS. This CDR3 contains 19 residues. CDR3 bases: TGTGCTCTTGGGGAACTCTCGCCCGCCGCGGCTGGGTGGTCCGATAAACTCATCTTT. It encodes CALGELSPAAAGWSDKLIF.

This clone was seen ten or more times. This sample also contains other DNA sequences that code for the same CDR3. This chain connects TRDV1 to TRDJ1; 13 bases agree with TRDD3. Unmatched junction bases numbered 16, after V lost 2 bases and J lost 4 bases. The germline gives CDR1 TSWWSYY, CDR2 QGS. This CDR3 is built from 20 residues. The CDR3 region is CALGEIGKPILGDTGDKLIF. For the CDR3, the DNA is TGTGCTCTTGGGGAAATAGGTAAACCCATACTGGGGGATACGGGCGATAAACTCATCTTT.

Only a few counts were recorded for this clone. The protein held in TCRdb is that of a much larger clone and does not match this DNA's translation at residue 18, likely because of a read error; the protein shown is translated from the DNA. CDR3 sequence: CALGEPLVLGELNTDKLTF. The DNA of the CDR3 is TGTGCTCTTGGGGAACCCCTCGTCTTAGGGGAACTCAACACCGATAAACTCACCTTT. The V gene was identified as TRDV1, while no J gene was called; the table's D call, TRDD3, was not checked against the DNA. Germline V CDR1 and CDR2: TSWWSYY, QGS. The CDR3 runs 19 residues.

Note on this clone: This DNA translates differently at residue 6 from the TCRdb protein, which is that of a much larger clone; a read error is likely, and the protein shown is the DNA's own translation. The chain couples TRDV1 to TRDJ1, with a tentative D call TRDD3 (8 bases). The J gene is absent in TCRdb and was assigned here via DNA matching to germline. This CDR3 contains 24 residues. Trimming took 3 bases from V and 2 from J, leaving 40 bases between them. Germline assignment: CDR1 TSWWSYY and CDR2 QGS. CDR3 nucleotide sequence: TGTGCTCTTGGGGATTGCAAGGCCTTCCTTTCCTCGTACTGGGGGTCCCGAGGAACCGATAAACTCATCTTT. This sequence encodes CALGDCKAFLSSYWGSRGTDKLIF.

A remark on this clone: A far larger clone is one nucleotide away, so this likely arose from a read error. This sample also contains other DNA sequences that code for the same CDR3. The genes are TRDV2 and TRDJ1, with 7 bases lining up with TRDD3. TCRdb records no J gene; here it was assigned by comparing the DNA to germline. The J segment lost 0 bases and the V segment lost 0 bases, leaving 9 bases of the junction unmatched. Germline V gives CDR1 GEAIGNYY, CDR2 EKD. This CDR3 has 17 amino acids. The CDR3 region has the DNA TGTGCCTGTGACACCCTCGCCCCGGGGGGATACACCGATAAACTCATCTTT. It specifies CACDTLAPGGYTDKLIF.

A few counts support this clone. This likely traces to a read error, being one base from a far larger clone. This same CDR3 is encoded by further DNA sequences in the sample. The J gene is uncalled and the V gene is TRDV1; no check of the table's D call, TRDD3, against the DNA was made. The CDR3 contains 15 residues. Germline V gives CDR1 TSWWSYY, CDR2 QGS. The CDR3 sequence: CALGDNPPGTDKLIF. DNA of the CDR3: TGTGCTCTTGGGGATAACCCCCCCGGGACCGATAAGCTCATCTTT.

This clone was observed a handful of times. The protein given by TCRdb reflects a much larger clone and differs at residue 8 from this DNA's translation, likely from a read error; the protein shown is the DNA's translation. The chain recombines TRDV1 with TRDJ3; unclear D gene. The J gene was missing in TCRdb and was found by matching the end of the DNA to germline. Trimming cost V 4 bases and J 1 base, with 20 bases left between them. Germline values: CDR1 TSWWSYY, CDR2 QGS. This CDR3 spans 20 amino acids. CDR3 sequence: CALGGRPGPERSWDTRQMFF. CDR3 DNA sequence: TGTGCTCTTGGGGGCCGACCAGGACCTGAGCGGTCCTGGGACACCCGACAGATGTTTTTC.

Only a few counts were recorded for this clone. TCRdb's protein, taken from a much larger clone, differs from this DNA's translation at residue 9, likely owing to a read error; the protein displayed comes from the DNA. V gene TRDV2 combines with J gene TRDJ1; TRDD3 matches at 7 bases. Because TCRdb records no J gene, it was assigned here through a match of the DNA to germline. Germline CDR1 reads GEAIGNYY; CDR2 reads EKD. J was trimmed by 4 bases and V by 0 bases; bases with no gene match: 19. The CDR3 is made up of 19 amino acids. In DNA, the CDR3 is TGTGCCTGTGACACCATTACTGGGGAATATAAAGTTTCCGACGATAAACTCATCTTT. This sequence encodes CACDTITGEYKVSDDKLIF.

This clone was picked up many times. TCRdb's entry gives the protein of a much larger clone, which mismatches this DNA's translation at residue 11, likely from a read error; the protein reported here is translated from the DNA. The chain combines TRDV2 with TRDJ2, with D possibly matching TRDD3 (5 bases). The J gene, not given by TCRdb, was assigned here from a germline match of the nucleotide sequence. The CDR3 contains 16 residues. V was shortened by 2 bases and J by 6 bases, with 18 bases between the two germline ends. The germline CDR1 and CDR2 sequences are GEAIGNYY and EKD. The CDR3 DNA reads TGTGCCTGTGACATAATTGGGGTGGGAGAGGCAGCACAACTCTTCTTT. This translates into CACDIIGVGEAAQLFF.

This clone has just a few counts. A far larger clone is off by one base, so a read error is likely. The chain joins TRDV1 to TRDJ1, with D perhaps being TRDD2 or TRDD3 (5 bases each). Here the J gene was assigned by germline matching of the DNA, as TCRdb has none. The length of the CDR3 is 23 residues. Germline V lookup: CDR1 TSWWSYY, CDR2 QGS. CDR3 residues: CALGEPGPTKGVCRFPSTDKLIF. CDR3 nucleotides: TGTGCCCTTGGGGAACCAGGACCTACGAAGGGGGTCTGTAGGTTCCCCTCCACCGATAAACTCATCTTT.

This clone has a count of ten or more. The DNA translation disagrees with the TCRdb protein at residue 14, so the protein in this description comes from the DNA. V is TRDV1 and J is TRDJ1, with 8 bases identical to TRDD3. After removal of 9 bases from V and 1 base from J, the junction contained 22 bases not matched to a gene. The CDR3 sequence is 19 residues long. CDR1 and CDR2 from the germline V gene are TSWWSYY and QGS. DNA of the CDR3: TGTGCTCTCCGGGCCGTTCGATCCGTACTGGGGGTAGGCACCGATAAACTCATCTTT. It specifies CALRAVRSVLGVGTDKLIF.

There are a few counts of this clone. With a far larger clone one base away, a read error is the likely cause. Distinct nucleotide sequences in the sample also encode this CDR3. DNA for the CDR3: TGTGCCCTTGGGGAAGTGAATTTCTACCCCGGGATTCTGACCGATAAACTCATCTTT. This codes for CALGEVNFYPGILTDKLIF. The chain combines TRDV1 with TRDJ1; D might be TRDD3 (5 bases). The J gene comes from matching the DNA to germline here; TCRdb lacks it. Germline CDR1 reads TSWWSYY; CDR2 reads QGS. The CDR3 contains 19 residues.

Remarks on this clone: TCRdb's listed protein matches a much larger clone and diverges from this DNA's translation at residue 6, likely through a read error; the protein shown comes from the DNA. The rearrangement joins TRDV1 to TRDJ1; 13 bases align to TRDD3. The J gene, missing from TCRdb, was assigned here through DNA to germline matching. The germline V gene encodes CDR1 TSWWSYY and CDR2 QGS. CDR3 length: 17 residues. The trim removed 5 bases at V and 4 bases at J, leaving 10 bases unmatched. The CDR3 region is CALGTPYWGIRVDKLIF. CDR3 DNA sequence: TGTGCTCTTGGGACTCCCTACTGGGGGATACGGGTCGATAAACTCATCTTT.

This clone has a handful of counts. A far more abundant clone sits one base away, making this likely a read error. This sample includes further DNA sequences coding for the same CDR3. TRDV1 is the V gene, and the J gene was not called; the table's D call TRDD3 went unverified against the DNA. Germline loops: CDR1 TSWWSYY, CDR2 QGS. CDR3 length equals 16 residues. In DNA form, the CDR3 reads TGTGCTCTTGGGGAACTGCCCCCACCGTACACCGATAAACTCATTTTT. As protein: CALGELPPPYTDKLIF.

This clone was counted many times. Given a far larger clone just one base away, this is likely a sequencing read error. Different DNA sequences within this sample yield the same CDR3. The genes are TRDV1 and TRDJ1; the D gene is possibly TRDD3 (5 bases). TCRdb leaves out the J gene; it was filled in here by matching the DNA to germline. Germline CDR1 reads TSWWSYY; CDR2 reads QGS. This CDR3 region has 12 residues. The CDR3 spells CALGELRYKLIF. The CDR3 DNA follows: TGTGCTCTCGGGGAATTGCGGTATAAACTCATCTTT.

Details on this clone: Translating this DNA gives a protein that differs at residue 18 from the TCRdb one, which belongs to a much larger clone; a read error is likely, and the protein shown is this translation. The V gene is listed as TRDV1; no J gene was called; no DNA check was done on the table's D call, TRDD3. In germline, CDR1 is TSWWSYY, CDR2 QGS. The CDR3 runs 19 residues. CDR3 sequence (DNA): TGTGCTCTTGGGGATGGAGGAGCTGGGGGACTCAAGTACACCGATAAACTCACCTTT. Amino acid sequence: CALGDGGAGGLKYTDKLTF.

This clone turned up a few times. The protein given by TCRdb reflects a much larger clone and differs at residue 13 from this DNA's translation, likely from a read error; the protein shown is the DNA's translation. The V gene is TRDV1, the J gene TRDJ1, with D possibly being TRDD3 (5 bases). The germline V gene encodes CDR1 TSWWSYY and CDR2 QGS. The CDR3 has 14 residues. CDR3 DNA: TGTGCTCTTGGGGAGGATAGAGGGGACGATAAACTCACCTTT. Its protein is CALGEDRGDDKLTF.

This clone came up a few times. The likely explanation is a read error, given a far larger clone one base away. Other DNA sequences in this specimen translate into the identical CDR3. V usage is TRDV1 and J usage is TRDJ1, with D possibly matching TRDD2 (5 bases). Trimming cost V 3 bases and J 0 bases, with 32 bases left between them. The germline V gene has CDR1 TSWWSYY and CDR2 QGS. This CDR3 contains 22 residues. CDR3: CALGEGLLEPTYEAGYTDKLIF. DNA of the CDR3: TGTGCTCTTGGGGAGGGCCTTCTCGAACCCACGTACGAGGCGGGGTACACCGATAAACTCATCTTT.

This clone was observed a few times. TCRdb attributes to this sequence the protein of a much larger clone, which differs from the DNA translation at residue 19; a read error is likely, and the protein displayed is translated from the DNA. The J gene has no call, while the V gene is TRDV1; the table names TRDD3, a call not compared with the DNA. Germline CDR1 reads TSWWSYY; CDR2 reads QGS. The CDR3 covers 21 residues. The DNA of the CDR3 is TGTGCTCTTGGGGAGGGCCTTCCTATTGCCTCGGGGGTTCAGGTGGAAGATAAACCCATTTTT. Its protein is CALGEGLPIASGVQVEDKPIF.

This clone was counted only a few times. With only one base between it and a far larger clone, this is likely a read error. Other DNA sequences within the sample encode an identical CDR3. The V gene is TRDV1, the J gene TRDJ3, with 13 bases that match TRDD3. Assignment of the J gene here rests on matching the DNA to germline, because TCRdb gives none. CDR1 is TSWWSYY and CDR2 is QGS in the germline V gene. The CDR3 extends over 26 amino acids. The CDR3 nucleotides are TGTGCTCTTGGGGAACAGGGGGGGAGTACTGGGGGATACGAAGTATTTTCCTCCTGGGACACACGACAGATGTTTTTC. Its translation: CALGEQGGSTGGYEVFSSWDTRQMFF.

This clone was picked up a small number of times. A far larger clone is one nucleotide away, so this likely arose from a read error. Different DNA sequences within this sample yield the same CDR3. The chain joins TRDV1 to TRDJ2; 11 positions agree with TRDD3. In the absence of a J gene in TCRdb, the DNA was matched to germline to assign it here. The CDR3 extends over 21 amino acids. The V gene end was trimmed by 5 bases and the J gene end by 6 bases; junction bases not matched to a gene: 23. Germline V CDR1 and CDR2: TSWWSYY, QGS. The chain's CDR3 is CALGFSYLQDLGDTRAAQLFF. The CDR3 coding sequence is TGTGCTCTTGGGTTTTCCTACCTGCAAGACCTGGGGGATACCCGGGCAGCACAACTCTTCTTT.

This clone has just a few counts. For this DNA, TCRdb reports the protein of a much larger clone, which diverges at residue 8, most likely from a read error; the protein presented here is translated directly from the DNA. V is TRDV1 and J is TRDJ1, with no clear D. CDR3 length: 11 residues. Germline V lookup: CDR1 TSWWSYY, CDR2 QGS. The CDR3 DNA reads as TGTGCTCTTGACATTTTCGATAGACTCATCTTT. This encodes CALDIFDRLIF.

This clone was picked up a small number of times. The protein recorded in TCRdb matches a much larger clone and deviates from this DNA's translation at residue 5, suggesting a read error; the protein here is obtained by translating the DNA. The chain joins TRDV1 to TRDJ1; no reliable D call. Assignment of the J gene here rests on matching the DNA to germline, because TCRdb gives none. This CDR3 spans 14 amino acids. Germline CDR1 TSWWSYY, CDR2 QGS. Deletions cut 5 bases from V and 0 bases from J, with 10 bases between. The CDR3 bases are TGTGCTCTTGGGACTCCCAAGTACACCGATAAACTCATCTTT. Translated, it gives CALGTPKYTDKLIF.

Remarks on this clone: TCRdb's entry gives the protein of a much larger clone, which mismatches this DNA's translation at residue 13, likely from a read error; the protein reported here is translated from the DNA. This chain connects TRDV1 to TRDJ1; D gene unclear. As TCRdb names no J gene, one was assigned here on the basis of a DNA match to germline. The germline V gene encodes CDR1 TSWWSYY and CDR2 QGS. V lost 1 base and J lost 0, with 21 bases in between. This CDR3 has 19 amino acids. As DNA, the CDR3 is TGTGCTCTTGGGGAACCGTCCCGCCCGTATTCATGGCACACCGATAAACTCATCTTT. Translated, it gives CALGEPSRPYSWHTDKLIF.